A selection of T cell receptor beta chains follows, all from one sample in a study of vaccination and CD4 T cells after COVID-19. MiXCR, run by TCRdb on the PCR reads, gives a single entry per CDR3 protein. The data hold thousands of distinct CDR3 sequences, with about two fifths observed a single time. No antigens are known for them. Input material: CD4+ T cells from blood, cultured in vitro. These receptors all come from a human donor in good health. Each CDR3 is given with its conserved first and last residue. D genes are given only for firm matches. Only some rows state a clone size, as once, few, many or a class for expanded clones.

v_call,clone_size,d_call,j_call,cdr3_aa,cdr3_nt
TRBV6-1,few,-,TRBJ2-1,CASSRASRGNEQFF,TGTGCCAGCAGCCGGGCCTCCCGGGGGAATGAGCAGTTCTTC
TRBV10-3,few,TRBD1,TRBJ1-2,CAISEKGAGYGYTF,TGTGCCATCAGTGAGAAGGGGGCTGGCTATGGCTACACCTTC
TRBV5-4,few,TRBD1,TRBJ1-2,CASSSDWTGKTNYGYTF,TGTGCCAGCAGCTCGGATTGGACAGGAAAAACTAACTATGGCTACACCTTC
TRBV28,few,-,TRBJ1-2,CASSWGLGDYGYTF,TGTGCCAGCAGTTGGGGTTTGGGGGACTATGGCTACACCTTC
TRBV30,-,TRBD2,TRBJ2-3,CAWKQRLAGGSTDTQYF,TGTGCCTGGAAGCAAAGACTAGCGGGAGGGAGCACAGATACGCAGTATTTT
TRBV20-1,-,TRBD2,TRBJ2-2,CSARLGSGSTGELFF,TGCAGTGCTAGATTGGGAAGCGGGAGTACCGGGGAGCTGTTTTTT
TRBV6-5,-,-,TRBJ1-1,CASSYNVVNTEAFF,TGTGCCAGCAGTTATAACGTGGTAAACACTGAAGCTTTCTTT
TRBV30,-,-,TRBJ1-2,CAWNRGLDGYTF,TGTGCCTGGAATCGGGGTTTGGATGGCTACACCTTC
TRBV7-9,once,-,TRBJ1-2,CASSLFGGEGYTF,TGCGCCAGCAGCTTGTTTGGGGGCGAAGGCTACACCTTC
TRBV7-2,-,-,TRBJ1-2,CASSLEWGGYTF,TGTGCCAGCAGCTTAGAGTGGGGCGGCTACACCTTC
TRBV11-2,few,-,TRBJ1-2,CASGRDLLIDGYTF,TGTGCCAGTGGGAGGGACTTACTCATAGATGGCTACACCTTC
TRBV19,-,-,TRBJ2-7,CASSIPGESRYEQYF,TGTGCCAGTAGTATCCCGGGGGAAAGCCGCTACGAGCAGTACTTC
TRBV20-1,few,-,TRBJ1-2,CSARDPSYF,TGCAGTGCTAGAGATCCCTCATACTTC
TRBV7-2,-,-,TRBJ1-3,CASSLGPTVSGNTIYF,TGTGCCAGCAGCTTAGGTCCAACTGTCTCTGGAAACACCATATATTTT
TRBV5-1,-,TRBD2,TRBJ2-1,CASSWTSGRAGYNEQFF,TGCGCCAGCAGCTGGACTAGCGGGAGGGCCGGGTACAATGAGCAGTTCTTC
TRBV2,few,-,TRBJ2-5,CASSPLPQAPSQYF,TGTGCCAGCAGCCCTCTACCCCAGGCCCCGTCCCAGTACTTC
TRBV7-2,-,TRBD1,TRBJ2-7,CASSFKQGAYEQYF,TGTGCCAGCAGCTTTAAACAGGGGGCCTACGAGCAGTACTTC
TRBV6-1,few,TRBD1,TRBJ1-2,CASRRTGGFPTF,TGTGCCAGCAGACGGACAGGGGGCTTTCCCACCTTC
TRBV7-2,few,-,TRBJ1-5,CASSTYGQPQHF,TGTGCCAGCAGCACCTATGGGCAGCCCCAGCATTTT
TRBV5-1,once,-,TRBJ2-3,CASSLDTSTDTQYF,TGCGCCAGCAGCTTGGATACTAGCACAGATACGCAGTATTTT
TRBV20-1,few,TRBD2,TRBJ2-5,CSAETLAGHETQYF,TGCAGTGCCGAGACCCTAGCGGGGCACGAGACCCAGTACTTC
TRBV28,-,TRBD2,TRBJ2-3,CASSSPGTSGRDTQYF,TGTGCCAGCAGTTCTCCAGGGACTAGCGGGAGGGATACGCAGTATTTT
TRBV7-6,-,-,TRBJ2-2,CASSQDGTVLRTGELFF,TGTGCTAGCAGCCAAGACGGCACGGTACTGAGGACCGGGGAGCTGTTTTTT
TRBV15,-,-,TRBJ2-7,CATSRDWDRLHEQYF,TGTGCCACCAGCAGAGATTGGGACCGCTTGCACGAGCAGTACTTC
TRBV20-1,-,-,TRBJ2-6,CSAEGRSGANVLTF,TGCAGTGCTGAGGGGAGGTCCGGGGCCAACGTCCTGACTTTC
TRBV20-1,-,TRBD1,TRBJ1-5,CSASRDSNNQPQHF,TGCAGTGCTAGCCGGGACAGCAACAATCAGCCCCAGCATTTT
TRBV7-9,few,-,TRBJ2-7,CASSSRTDTPYEQYF,TGTGCCAGCAGCTCCCGTACCGACACCCCCTACGAGCAGTACTTC
TRBV28,-,-,TRBJ1-5,CATRDVNQPQHF,TGTGCCACCCGGGACGTCAATCAGCCCCAGCATTTT
TRBV28,-,-,TRBJ1-2,CASNKNYGYTF,TGTGCCAGCAACAAAAACTATGGCTACACCTTC